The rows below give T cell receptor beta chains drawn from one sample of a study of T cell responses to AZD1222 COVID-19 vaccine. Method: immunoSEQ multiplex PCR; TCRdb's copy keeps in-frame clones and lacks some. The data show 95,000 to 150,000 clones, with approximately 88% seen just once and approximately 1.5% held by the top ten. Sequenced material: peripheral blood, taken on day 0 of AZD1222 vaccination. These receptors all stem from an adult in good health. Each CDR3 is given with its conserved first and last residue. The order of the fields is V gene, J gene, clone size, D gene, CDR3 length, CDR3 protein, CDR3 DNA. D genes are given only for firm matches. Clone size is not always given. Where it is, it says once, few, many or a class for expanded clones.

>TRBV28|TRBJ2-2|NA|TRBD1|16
CASRLPGQGWVGELFF
TGTGCCAGCAGGCTCCCGGGACAGGGGTGGGTCGGGGAGCTGTTTTTT
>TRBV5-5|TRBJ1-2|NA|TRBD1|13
CASSYRQGYGYTF
TGTGCCAGCAGTTACCGACAGGGCTATGGCTACACCTTC
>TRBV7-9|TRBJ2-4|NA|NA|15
CASSLVGLAKNIQYF
TGTGCCAGCAGCTTAGTGGGACTAGCCAAAAACATTCAGTACTTC
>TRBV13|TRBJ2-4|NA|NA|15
CASSGGQVGKNIQYF
TGTGCCAGCAGCGGGGGACAAGTGGGCAAAAACATTCAGTACTTC
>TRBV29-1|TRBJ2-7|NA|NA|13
CSVEGGMAYEQYF
TGCAGCGTTGAGGGGGGTATGGCCTACGAGCAGTACTTC
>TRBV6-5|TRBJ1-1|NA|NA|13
CASSYSRAQGAFF
TGTGCCAGCAGTTACTCTCGGGCGCAGGGGGCTTTCTTT
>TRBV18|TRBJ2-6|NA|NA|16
CATADSSLPRANVLTF
TGTGCCACCGCCGATTCGAGTCTACCCCGGGCCAACGTCCTGACTTTC
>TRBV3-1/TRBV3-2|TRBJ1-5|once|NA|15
CASSQTGDSNQPQHF
TGTGCCAGCAGCCAAACAGGAGATAGCAATCAGCCCCAGCATTTT
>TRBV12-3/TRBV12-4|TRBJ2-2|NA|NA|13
CASNRIWAGELFF
TGTGCCAGCAACAGGATTTGGGCGGGGGAGCTGTTTTTT
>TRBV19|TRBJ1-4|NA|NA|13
CASSETRNEKLFF
TGTGCCAGCTCCGAAACGAGGAATGAAAAACTGTTTTTT
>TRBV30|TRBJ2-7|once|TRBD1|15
CAWTPRGQLAREQYF
TGTGCCTGGACCCCCAGGGGACAGCTGGCTAGGGAGCAGTACTTC
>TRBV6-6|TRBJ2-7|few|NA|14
CASTQGAGFWEQYF
TGTGCCAGCACCCAAGGGGCAGGCTTCTGGGAGCAGTACTTC
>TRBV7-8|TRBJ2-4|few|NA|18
CASSLISVSALAKNIQYF
TGTGCCAGCAGCTTAATCAGCGTCAGCGCTCTAGCCAAAAACATTCAGTACTTC
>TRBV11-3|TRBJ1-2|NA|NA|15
CASSLRGSPSYGYTF
TGTGCCAGCAGCTTACGGGGGTCTCCTTCCTATGGCTACACCTTC
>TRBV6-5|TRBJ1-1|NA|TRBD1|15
CASRGQGAITTEAFF
TGTGCCAGCAGAGGACAGGGGGCGATTACCACTGAAGCTTTCTTT
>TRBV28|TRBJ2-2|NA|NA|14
CASTHPANTGELFF
TGTGCCAGTACGCATCCGGCTAACACCGGGGAGCTGTTTTTT
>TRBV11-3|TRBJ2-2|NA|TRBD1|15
CASSLRTGDTGELFF
TGTGCCAGCAGCTTAAGGACAGGGGACACCGGGGAGCTGTTTTTT
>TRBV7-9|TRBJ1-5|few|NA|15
CASSLDGTRNQPQHF
TGTGCCAGCAGCTTGGACGGGACACGGAATCAGCCCCAGCATTTT
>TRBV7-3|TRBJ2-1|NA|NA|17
CASSLFSGTASYNEQFF
TGTGCCAGCAGCTTATTCTCGGGAACGGCTTCCTACAATGAGCAGTTCTTC
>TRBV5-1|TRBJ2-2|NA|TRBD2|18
CASRQELADSWDTGELFF
TGCGCCAGCAGGCAAGAACTAGCGGATTCATGGGACACCGGGGAGCTGTTTTTT
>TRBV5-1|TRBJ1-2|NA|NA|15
CASSREGRANAGYTF
TGCGCCAGCTCGAGGGAGGGCAGGGCTAACGCTGGCTACACCTTC
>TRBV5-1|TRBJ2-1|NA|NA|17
CASSSPGGTVTYNEQFF
TGCGCCAGCAGCTCTCCAGGCGGGACAGTGACCTACAATGAGCAGTTCTTC
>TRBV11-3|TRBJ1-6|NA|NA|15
CASSPSDRLNSPLHF
TGTGCCAGCAGCCCCTCCGACAGGCTTAATTCACCCCTCCACTTT
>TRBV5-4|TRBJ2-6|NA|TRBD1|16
CASSLQGPSGANVLTF
TGTGCCAGCAGCTTACAGGGGCCTTCTGGGGCCAACGTCCTGACTTTC
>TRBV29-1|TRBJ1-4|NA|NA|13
CSVDRATNEKLFF
TGCAGCGTTGACAGGGCAACTAATGAAAAACTGTTTTTT
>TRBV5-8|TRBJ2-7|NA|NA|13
CASSTGPTYEQYF
TGTGCCAGCAGCACGGGCCCAACCTACGAGCAGTACTTC
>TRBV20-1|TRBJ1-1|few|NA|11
CSARVGVSTFF
TGCAGTGCGAGGGTGGGGGTCTCAACTTTCTTT
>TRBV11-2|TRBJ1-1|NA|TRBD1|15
CASSLVGQGYTEAFF
TGTGCCAGCAGCTTAGTAGGACAGGGATATACTGAAGCTTTCTTT
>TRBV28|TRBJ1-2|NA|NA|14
CASNPTAPNYGYTF
TGTGCCAGCAACCCGACAGCTCCCAACTATGGCTACACCTTC
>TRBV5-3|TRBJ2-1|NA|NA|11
CARSFQYEQFF
TGTGCCAGAAGCTTTCAATATGAGCAGTTCTTC
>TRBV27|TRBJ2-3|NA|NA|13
CASIGGYTDTQYF
TGTGCCAGCATTGGCGGTTACACAGATACGCAGTATTTT
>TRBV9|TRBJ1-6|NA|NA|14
CASSVGDSVSPLHF
TGTGCCAGCAGCGTAGGAGACAGTGTCTCACCCCTCCACTTT
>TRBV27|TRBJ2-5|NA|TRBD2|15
CASSLGSGAQETQYF
TGTGCCAGCAGTTTAGGTAGCGGGGCTCAAGAGACCCAGTACTTC
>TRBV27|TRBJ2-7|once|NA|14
CASSLAFTSYEQYF
TGTGCCAGCAGTTTAGCGTTCACCTCCTACGAGCAGTACTTC
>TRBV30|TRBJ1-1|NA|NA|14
CAWSVGGWVTEAFF
TGTGCCTGGAGTGTAGGAGGGTGGGTGACTGAAGCTTTCTTT
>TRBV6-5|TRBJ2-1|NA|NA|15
CASRQDRGSYNEQFF
TGTGCCAGCAGACAAGACAGAGGCTCCTACAATGAGCAGTTCTTC
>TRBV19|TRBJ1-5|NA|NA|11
CASSPGGPQHF
TGTGCCAGTAGTCCCGGGGGGCCCCAGCATTTT
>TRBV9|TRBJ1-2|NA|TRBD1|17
CASSASGQGRFNYGYTF
TGTGCCAGCAGCGCCTCGGGACAGGGGCGATTCAACTATGGCTACACCTTC
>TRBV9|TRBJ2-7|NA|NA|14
CASSVGSGTYEQYF
TGTGCCAGCAGCGTCGGATCAGGGACCTACGAGCAGTACTTC
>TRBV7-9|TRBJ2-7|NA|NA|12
CATGGGGYEQYF
TGTGCCACCGGAGGGGGGGGTTACGAGCAGTACTTC
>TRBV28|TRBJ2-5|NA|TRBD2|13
CAIGTSGPGTQYF
TGTGCCATAGGGACTAGCGGACCGGGGACCCAGTACTTC
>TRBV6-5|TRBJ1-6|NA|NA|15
CASSSRASYNSPLHF
TGTGCCAGCAGTTCGAGGGCCTCGTATAATTCACCCCTCCACTTT
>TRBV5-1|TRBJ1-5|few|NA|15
CASSRSGRKRQPQHF
TGCGCCAGCAGCCGTTCCGGAAGGAAGCGTCAGCCCCAGCATTTT
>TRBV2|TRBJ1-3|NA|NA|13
CASTAQGLDTIYF
TGTGCCAGCACGGCTCAGGGACTAGACACCATATATTTT
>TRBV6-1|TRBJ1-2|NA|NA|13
CASSEGRGYGYTF
TGTGCCAGCAGTGAGGGGCGGGGCTATGGCTACACCTTC
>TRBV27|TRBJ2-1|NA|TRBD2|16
CASSSLRREVYNEQFF
TGTGCCAGCAGCAGTCTACGGCGGGAGGTGTACAATGAGCAGTTCTTC